Listed here is a single TCR beta chain. Its target antigen remains unknown. No per-base quality is available; no much larger clone lies one base away. For CDR1 and CDR2, the germline V gene lists SGHTA and FQGNSA. Including cysteine and phenylalanine, the CDR3 has 13 amino acids. Only the CDR3 portion is preserved as DNA: 39 bases, with reading frame beginning at the first base. V lost 3 bases and J lost 1 base; the stretch between them is 3 bases long. The meaning of the sample's treatment or condition label: 19 received Ad26.COV2.S at low or high dose, single or two shots; several received placebo; per-sample allocation not given. Repertoires of vaccine and placebo recipients were sequenced from samples collected on day 63 after the first injection. In Cohort 1b, 25 or so adults aged 18-55 years were enrolled at a single site in Boston, USA, between 29 July and 7 August 2020. As a vaccine, Ad26.COV2.S was a replication-incompetent adenovirus type 26 vector that expressed a prefusion-stabilized SARS-CoV-2 spike protein derived from the original Wuhan strain.

The immunoSEQ Assay was the method used to sequence TCRbeta CDR3 regions. After extraction, genomic DNA underwent amplification by bias-controlled multiplex PCR, followed by high-throughput sequencing. As for how the authors treated the data: To quantify the absolute abundance of every unique TCRbeta CDR3 region, sequences were collapsed and filtered. T cell fraction was estimated by normalization of TCRbeta template counts to usable DNA, with usable DNA being measured through amplification of reference genes present in all nucleated cells. Repertoire TCRs were annotated as SARS-CoV-2-specific when V gene, CDR3 amino acid sequence and J gene were exactly matched to a known reactive TCR set. The reference SARS-CoV-2 TCR set was derived from MIRA and filtered for enrichment in COVID-19-positive ImmuneCODE repertoires, a step that removed public or cross-reactive TCRs. Using the MIRA antigens, annotated TCRs were further analysed by specific ORF or by position within an ORF. Breadth was defined as annotated unique rearrangements over total unique productive rearrangements; depth was the summed frequency of those rearrangements. TCR breadth was compared between groups using two-sided Wilcoxon rank-sum tests. TCRdb re-hosts the immuneACCESS table, in-frame sequences only. Its copies lack some clones; in the studies checked, an unresolved V gene accounts for under half of them, and the cause for the rest is not known. V and J calls and clone size are given by that table; D and trimming were obtained from the DNA. The sample table lists a few hundred thousand clones, about nine tenths of them with a count of one. Clones ranked in the top ten supply 3.4% of the sample.

These data are taken from a study of Ad26.COV2.S vaccination and SARS-CoV-2 variants (dated by TCRdb to about 2021). Context from the whole study: Vaccine-arm donors were drawn from COV1001, a multicentre, randomized, double-blind, placebo-controlled phase I-IIa trial of Ad26.COV2.S in healthy adults. Ad26.COV2.S was administered intramuscularly at a dose of 5x10^10 or 1x10^11 viral particles, either as one shot or as two shots given 56 days apart. TCRbeta repertoire sequencing served as the tool for gauging how specific and how broad the SARS-CoV-2-reactive T cell receptors were following Ad26.COV2.S vaccination. A total of roughly 32 samples were included in the TCR-sequenced set, comprising 19 Ad26.COV2.S vaccine recipients, 5 placebo recipients and 8 SARS-CoV-2 convalescent individuals. Trial participants were randomized into five groups of five: low-dose or high-dose Ad26.COV2.S given once or twice, or placebo on both occasions. Blinding of investigators to trial group allocation was maintained during experiments and outcome assessment.

Study-wide findings and limitations: The study was not powered for comparison of responses between vaccine doses or regimens. Comparable non-spike TCR breadth was observed between vaccine and placebo recipients, consistent with only spike being contained in the vaccine. Spike-specific TCR breadth was higher in Ad26.COV2.S recipients than in placebo recipients (P = 0.0014). Substantial breadth of spike-specific CD8+ and CD4+ T cell responses was reported after vaccination. The authors noted that total T cell responses may have been underestimated by the TCR breadth and depth analyses.

The sample here was peripheral blood, taken in a trial of Ad26.COV2.S vaccine versus placebo. This sequence uses TRBV7-2 and TRBJ2-2; too little of a D gene remains to name it. The TCR was taken from a person between 18 and 65 years old who received the Ad26.COV2.S COVID-19 vaccine or a placebo. The nucleotide sequence reads TGTGCCAGCAGCTTGAGGAACACCGGGGAGCTGTTTTTT. Its product reads: CASSLRNTGELFF.